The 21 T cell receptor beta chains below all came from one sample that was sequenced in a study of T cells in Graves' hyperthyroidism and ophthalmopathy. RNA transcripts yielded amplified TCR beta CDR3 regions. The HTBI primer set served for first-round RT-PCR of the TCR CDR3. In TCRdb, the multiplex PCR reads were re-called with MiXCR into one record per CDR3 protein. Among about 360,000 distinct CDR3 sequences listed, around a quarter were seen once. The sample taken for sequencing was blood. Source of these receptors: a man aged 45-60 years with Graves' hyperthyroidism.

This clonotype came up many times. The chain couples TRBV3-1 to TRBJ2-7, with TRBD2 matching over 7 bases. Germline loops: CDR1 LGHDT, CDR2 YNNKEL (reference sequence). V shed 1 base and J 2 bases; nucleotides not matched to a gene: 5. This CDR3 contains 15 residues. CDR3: CASSQASGAAYEQYF. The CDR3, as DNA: TGTGCCAGCAGCCAAGCTAGCGGAGCCGCCTACGAGCAGTACTTC.

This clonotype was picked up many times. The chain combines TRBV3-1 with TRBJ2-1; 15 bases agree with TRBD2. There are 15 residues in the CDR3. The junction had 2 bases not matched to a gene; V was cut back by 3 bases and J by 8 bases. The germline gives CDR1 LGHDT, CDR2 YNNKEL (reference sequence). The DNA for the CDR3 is TGTGCCAGCAGCCAGGGACTAGCGGGGGGATATGAGCAGTTCTTC. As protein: CASSQGLAGGYEQFF.

The CDR3 nucleotides are TGTGCCAGCAGCCCTTCAGGGGGCAGGAGCAATCAGCCCCAGCATTTT. The encoded protein is CASSPSGGRSNQPQHF. This chain links TRBV12-3 or TRBV12-4 with TRBJ1-5; 8 nucleotides align to TRBD1. The CDR3 runs to 16 residues. V lost 6 bases and J lost 1; bases outside the gene matches: 8.

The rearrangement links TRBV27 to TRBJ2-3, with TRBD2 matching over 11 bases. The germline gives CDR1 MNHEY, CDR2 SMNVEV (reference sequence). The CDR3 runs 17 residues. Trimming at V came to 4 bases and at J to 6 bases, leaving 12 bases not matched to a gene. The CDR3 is CASSSRLAGRSMDTQYF. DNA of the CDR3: TGTGCCAGCAGTTCCAGACTAGCGGGACGATCCATGGATACGCAGTATTTT.

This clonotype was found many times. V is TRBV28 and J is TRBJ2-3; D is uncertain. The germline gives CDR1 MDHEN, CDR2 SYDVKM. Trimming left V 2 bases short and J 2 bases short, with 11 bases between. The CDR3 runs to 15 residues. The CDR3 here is CASSLMGQPTDTQYF. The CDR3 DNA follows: TGTGCCAGCAGTTTAATGGGCCAGCCCACAGATACGCAGTATTTT.

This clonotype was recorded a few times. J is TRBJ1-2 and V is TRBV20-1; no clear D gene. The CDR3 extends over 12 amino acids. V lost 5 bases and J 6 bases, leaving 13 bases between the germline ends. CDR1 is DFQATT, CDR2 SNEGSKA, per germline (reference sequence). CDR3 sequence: CSARRPEHGYTF. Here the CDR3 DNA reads TGCAGTGCTCGCCGACCCGAGCATGGCTACACCTTC.

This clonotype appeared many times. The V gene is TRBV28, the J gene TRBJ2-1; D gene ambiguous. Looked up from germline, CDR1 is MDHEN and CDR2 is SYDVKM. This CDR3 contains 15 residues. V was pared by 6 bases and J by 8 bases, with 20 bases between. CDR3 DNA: TGTGCCAGCAGAAGACCGGGCCCCCTCGGTTATGAGCAGTTCTTC. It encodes CASRRPGPLGYEQFF. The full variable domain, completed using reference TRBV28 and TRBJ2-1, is DVKVTQSSRYLVKRTGEKVFLECVQDMDHENMFWYRQDPGLGLRLIYFSYDVKMKEKGDIPEGYSVSREKKERFSLILESASTNQTSMYLCASRRPGPLGYEQFFGPGTRLTVL.

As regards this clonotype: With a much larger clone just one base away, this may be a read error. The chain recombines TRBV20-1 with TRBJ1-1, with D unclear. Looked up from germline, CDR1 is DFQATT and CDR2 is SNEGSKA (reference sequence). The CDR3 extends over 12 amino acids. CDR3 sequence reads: CSASSPNTEGFF. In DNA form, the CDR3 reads TGCAGTGCTAGCAGCCCGAACACTGAAGGTTTCTTT.

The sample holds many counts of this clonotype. The CDR3 nucleotides read TGCGCCAGCAGCGGGAGGAGAGGGAATGAGCAGTTCTTC. Amino acids: CASSGRRGNEQFF. V usage is TRBV5-1 and J usage is TRBJ2-1, with D possibly being TRBD2 (6 bases). Germline assignment: CDR1 SGHRS and CDR2 YFSETQ. V gave up 4 bases and J gave up 7 bases, with 12 bases separating them. The CDR3 has 13 residues.

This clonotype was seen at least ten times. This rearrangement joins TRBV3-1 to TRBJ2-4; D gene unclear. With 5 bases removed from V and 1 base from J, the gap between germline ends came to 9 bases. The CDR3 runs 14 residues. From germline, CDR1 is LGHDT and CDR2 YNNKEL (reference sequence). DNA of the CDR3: TGTGCCAGCAGCTCCACAGTGGCCAAAAACATTCAGTACTTC. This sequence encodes CASSSTVAKNIQYF.

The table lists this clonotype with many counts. For the CDR3, the DNA is TGTGCCAGCAGATTTCCGGGACTAGCGCCCGAGGGGGACGAGCAGTACTTC. It encodes CASRFPGLAPEGDEQYF. This rearrangement joins TRBV12-3 or TRBV12-4 to TRBJ2-7; TRBD2 aligns across 10 bases. This CDR3 contains 17 residues. The V segment lost 6 bases and the J segment 5 bases; nucleotides outside the gene matches: 16.

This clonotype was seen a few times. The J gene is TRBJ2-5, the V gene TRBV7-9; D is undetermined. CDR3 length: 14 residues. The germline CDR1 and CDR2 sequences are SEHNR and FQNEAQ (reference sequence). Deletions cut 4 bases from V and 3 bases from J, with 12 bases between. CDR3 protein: CASSSEAGKETQYF. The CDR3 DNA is TGTGCCAGCAGCTCCGAGGCAGGAAAAGAGACCCAGTACTTC.

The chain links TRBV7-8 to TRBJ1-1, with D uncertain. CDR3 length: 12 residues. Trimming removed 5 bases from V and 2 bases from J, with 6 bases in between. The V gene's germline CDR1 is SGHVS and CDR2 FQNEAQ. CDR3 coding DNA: TGTGCCAGCAGCCTGCATAACACTGAAGCTTTCTTT. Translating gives CASSLHNTEAFF.

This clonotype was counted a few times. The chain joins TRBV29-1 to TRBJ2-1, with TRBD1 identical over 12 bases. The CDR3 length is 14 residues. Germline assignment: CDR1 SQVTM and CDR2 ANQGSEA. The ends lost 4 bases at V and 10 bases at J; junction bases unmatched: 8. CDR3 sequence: CSVGDRGLWDEQFF. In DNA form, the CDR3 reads TGCAGCGTTGGGGACAGGGGGCTTTGGGACGAGCAGTTCTTC.

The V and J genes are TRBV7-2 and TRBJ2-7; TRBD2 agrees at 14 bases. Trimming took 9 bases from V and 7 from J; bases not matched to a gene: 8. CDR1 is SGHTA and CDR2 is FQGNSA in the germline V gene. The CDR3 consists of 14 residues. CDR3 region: CASSGTSGSWEQYF. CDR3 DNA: TGTGCCAGTAGCGGGACTAGCGGGAGCTGGGAGCAGTACTTC.

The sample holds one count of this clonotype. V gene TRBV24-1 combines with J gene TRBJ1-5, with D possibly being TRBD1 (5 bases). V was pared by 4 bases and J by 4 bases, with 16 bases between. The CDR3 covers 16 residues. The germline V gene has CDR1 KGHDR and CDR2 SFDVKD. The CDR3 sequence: CATSDPTGTENQPQHF. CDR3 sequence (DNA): TGTGCCACCAGTGACCCGACGGGGACGGAGAATCAGCCCCAGCATTTT.

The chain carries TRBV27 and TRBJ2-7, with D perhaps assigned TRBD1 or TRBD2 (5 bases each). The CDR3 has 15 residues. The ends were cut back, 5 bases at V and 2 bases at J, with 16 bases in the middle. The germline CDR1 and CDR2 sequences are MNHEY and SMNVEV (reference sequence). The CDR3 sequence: CASSPLEGLTYEQYF. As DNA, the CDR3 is TGTGCCAGCAGTCCGCTAGAGGGGCTAACCTACGAGCAGTACTTC.

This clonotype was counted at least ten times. The CDR3 sequence is CASSEGLAGVEQYF. For the CDR3, the DNA is TGTGCCAGCAGCGAAGGACTAGCGGGAGTTGAGCAGTACTTC. V usage is TRBV11-3 and J usage is TRBJ2-7; 13 nucleotides match TRBD2. CDR3 length: 14 residues. Germline V gives CDR1 SGHNT, CDR2 YENEEA. V shed 5 bases, J shed 7 bases, and the junction held 5 bases outside the gene matches. Full variable domain (rest looked up from reference TRBV11-3 and TRBJ2-7): EAGVVQSPRYKIIEKKQPVAFWCNPISGHNTLYWYLQNLGQGPELLIRYENEEAVDDSQLPKDRFSAERLKGVDSTLKIQPAELGDSAVYLCASSEGLAGVEQYFGPGTRLTVT.

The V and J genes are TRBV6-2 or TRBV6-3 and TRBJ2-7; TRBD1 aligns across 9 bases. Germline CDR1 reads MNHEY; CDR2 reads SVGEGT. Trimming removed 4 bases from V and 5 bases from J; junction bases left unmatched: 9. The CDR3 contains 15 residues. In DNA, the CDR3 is TGTGCCAGCAGTTTTCCCGGGACAGGGTCCCACGAGCAGTACTTC. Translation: CASSFPGTGSHEQYF.

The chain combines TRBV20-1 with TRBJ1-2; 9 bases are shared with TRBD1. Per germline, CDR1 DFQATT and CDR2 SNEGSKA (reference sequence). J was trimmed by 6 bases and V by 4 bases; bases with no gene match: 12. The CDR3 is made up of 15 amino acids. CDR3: CSAKRGTGRVNGYTF. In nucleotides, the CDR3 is TGCAGTGCTAAGAGGGGGACAGGGCGTGTTAATGGCTACACCTTC.

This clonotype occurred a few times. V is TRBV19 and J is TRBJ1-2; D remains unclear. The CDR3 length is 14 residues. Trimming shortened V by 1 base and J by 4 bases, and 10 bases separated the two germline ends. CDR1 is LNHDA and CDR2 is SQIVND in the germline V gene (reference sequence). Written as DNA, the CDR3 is TGTGCCAGTAGTATAGGGTCGGTCGCCTATGGCTACACCTTC. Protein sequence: CASSIGSVAYGYTF.